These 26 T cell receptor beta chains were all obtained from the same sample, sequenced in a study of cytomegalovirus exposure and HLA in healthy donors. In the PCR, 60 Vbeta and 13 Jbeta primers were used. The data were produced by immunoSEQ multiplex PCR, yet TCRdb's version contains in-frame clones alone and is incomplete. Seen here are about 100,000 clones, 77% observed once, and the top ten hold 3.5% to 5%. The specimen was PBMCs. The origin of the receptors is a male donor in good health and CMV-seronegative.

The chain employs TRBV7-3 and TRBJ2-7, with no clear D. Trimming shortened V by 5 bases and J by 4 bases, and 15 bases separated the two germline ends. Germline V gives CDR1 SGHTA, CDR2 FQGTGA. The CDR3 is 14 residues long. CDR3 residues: CASSRPPQSYEQYF. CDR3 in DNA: TGTGCCAGCAGCCGCCCACCACAATCGTACGAGCAGTACTTC.

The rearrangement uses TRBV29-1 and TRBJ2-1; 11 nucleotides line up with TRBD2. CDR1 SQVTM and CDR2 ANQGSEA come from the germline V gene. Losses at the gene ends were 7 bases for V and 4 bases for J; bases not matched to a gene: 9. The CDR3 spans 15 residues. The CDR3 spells CSAVRLAGRYNEQFF. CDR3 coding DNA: TGCAGCGCAGTCCGACTAGCGGGAAGATACAATGAGCAGTTCTTC.

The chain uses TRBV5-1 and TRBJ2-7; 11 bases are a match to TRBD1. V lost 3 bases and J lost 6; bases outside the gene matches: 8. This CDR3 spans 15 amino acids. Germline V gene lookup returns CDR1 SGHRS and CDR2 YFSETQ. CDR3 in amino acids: CASSSWTGGEGEQYF. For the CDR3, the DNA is TGCGCCAGCAGCTCCTGGACAGGGGGCGAGGGCGAGCAGTACTTC.

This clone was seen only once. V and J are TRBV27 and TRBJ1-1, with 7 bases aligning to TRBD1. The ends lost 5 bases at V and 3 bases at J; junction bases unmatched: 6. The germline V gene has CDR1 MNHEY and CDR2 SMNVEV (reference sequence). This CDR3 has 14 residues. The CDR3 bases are TGTGCCAGCAGTCCGCCTGGACAGGACACTGAAGCTTTCTTT. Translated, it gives CASSPPGQDTEAFF.

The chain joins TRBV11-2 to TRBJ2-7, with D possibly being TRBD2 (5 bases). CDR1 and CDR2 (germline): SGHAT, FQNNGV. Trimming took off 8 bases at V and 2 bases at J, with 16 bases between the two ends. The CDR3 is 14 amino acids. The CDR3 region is CASLSGSFPYEQYF. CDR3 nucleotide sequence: TGTGCCAGCCTCAGCGGAAGCTTCCCCTACGAGCAGTACTTC.

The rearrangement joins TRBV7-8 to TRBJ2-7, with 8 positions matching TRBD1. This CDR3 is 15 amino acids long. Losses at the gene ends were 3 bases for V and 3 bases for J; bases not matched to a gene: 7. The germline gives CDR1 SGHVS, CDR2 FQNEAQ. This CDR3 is CASSLAGQGVYEQYF. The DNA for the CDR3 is TGTGCCAGCAGCTTGGCCGGACAGGGCGTCTACGAGCAGTACTTC.

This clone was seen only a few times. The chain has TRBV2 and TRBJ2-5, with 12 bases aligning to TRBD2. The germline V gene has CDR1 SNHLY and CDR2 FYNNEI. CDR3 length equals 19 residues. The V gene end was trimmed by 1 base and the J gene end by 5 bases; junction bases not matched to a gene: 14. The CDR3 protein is CASSEGTSGIGEGWETQYF. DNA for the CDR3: TGTGCCAGCAGTGAAGGGACTAGCGGGATTGGCGAAGGCTGGGAGACCCAGTACTTC.

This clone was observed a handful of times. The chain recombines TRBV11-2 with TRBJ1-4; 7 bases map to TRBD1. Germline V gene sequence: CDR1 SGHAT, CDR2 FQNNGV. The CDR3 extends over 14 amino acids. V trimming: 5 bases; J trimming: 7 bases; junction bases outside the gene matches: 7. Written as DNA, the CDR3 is TGTGCCAGCAGCCTATGGACAGGCGGTGAAAAACTGTTTTTT. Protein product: CASSLWTGGEKLFF.

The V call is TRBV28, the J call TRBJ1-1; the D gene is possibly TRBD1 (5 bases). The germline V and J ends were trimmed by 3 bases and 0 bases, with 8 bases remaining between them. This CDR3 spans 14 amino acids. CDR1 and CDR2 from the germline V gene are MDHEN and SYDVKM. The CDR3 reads CASSFGGMNTEAFF. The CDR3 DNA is TGTGCCAGCAGTTTTGGGGGGATGAACACTGAAGCTTTCTTT.

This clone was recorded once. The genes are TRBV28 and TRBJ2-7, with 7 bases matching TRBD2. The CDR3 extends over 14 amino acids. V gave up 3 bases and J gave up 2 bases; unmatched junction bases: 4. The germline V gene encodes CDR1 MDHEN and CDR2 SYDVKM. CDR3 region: CASSLEGLPYEQYF. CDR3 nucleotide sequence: TGTGCCAGCAGTTTGGAGGGACTACCCTACGAGCAGTACTTC.

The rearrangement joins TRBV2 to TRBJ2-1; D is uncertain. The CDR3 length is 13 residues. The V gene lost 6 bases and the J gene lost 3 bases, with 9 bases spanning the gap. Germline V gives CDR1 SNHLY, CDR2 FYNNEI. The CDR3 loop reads CASRERDYNEQFF. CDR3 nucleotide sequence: TGTGCCAGCAGGGAGAGAGACTACAATGAGCAGTTCTTC.

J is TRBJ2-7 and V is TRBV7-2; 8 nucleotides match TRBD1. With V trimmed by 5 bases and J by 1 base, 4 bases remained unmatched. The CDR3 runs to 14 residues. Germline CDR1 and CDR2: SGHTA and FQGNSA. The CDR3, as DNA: TGTGCCAGCAGCGTCCGACAGGGGTCCTACGAGCAGTACTTC. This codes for CASSVRQGSYEQYF.

CDR3 coding DNA: TGCGCCAGCAGTGGTCTCAGTTCAGGATTCGTCGCCGGGGAGCTGTTTTTT. Its translation is CASSGLSSGFVAGELFF. This chain uses TRBV10-2 with TRBJ2-2; the D is unclear. The CDR3 is 17 residues long. V lost 4 bases and J lost 6, with 21 bases in between. Germline values: CDR1 WSHSY, CDR2 SAAADI.

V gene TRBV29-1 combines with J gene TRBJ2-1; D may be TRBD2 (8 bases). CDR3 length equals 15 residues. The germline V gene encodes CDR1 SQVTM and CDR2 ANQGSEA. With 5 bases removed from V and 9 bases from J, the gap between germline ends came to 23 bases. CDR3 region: CSVYLTDRAGGEQFF. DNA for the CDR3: TGCAGCGTTTACCTTACCGACAGGGCGGGAGGTGAGCAGTTCTTC.

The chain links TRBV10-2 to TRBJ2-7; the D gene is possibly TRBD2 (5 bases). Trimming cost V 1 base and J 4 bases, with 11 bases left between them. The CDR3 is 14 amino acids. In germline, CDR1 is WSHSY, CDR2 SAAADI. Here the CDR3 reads CASSEFGELYEQYF. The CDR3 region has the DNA TGCGCCAGCAGTGAGTTCGGGGAGCTGTACGAGCAGTACTTC.

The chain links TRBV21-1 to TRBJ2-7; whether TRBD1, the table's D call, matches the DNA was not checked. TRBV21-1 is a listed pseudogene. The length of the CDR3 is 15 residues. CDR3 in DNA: TGTGCCAGCAGCAGCCCGGGCAGGGGGCGATTCGAGCAGTACTTC. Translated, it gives CASSSPGRGRFEQYF.

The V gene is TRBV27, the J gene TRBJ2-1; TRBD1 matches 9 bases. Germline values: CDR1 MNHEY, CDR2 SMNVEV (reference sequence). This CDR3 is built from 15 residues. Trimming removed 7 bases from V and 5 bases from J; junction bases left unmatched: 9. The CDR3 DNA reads TGTGCCAGCAATTCTATCTGGGACAGGGACAATGAGCAGTTCTTC. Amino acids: CASNSIWDRDNEQFF.

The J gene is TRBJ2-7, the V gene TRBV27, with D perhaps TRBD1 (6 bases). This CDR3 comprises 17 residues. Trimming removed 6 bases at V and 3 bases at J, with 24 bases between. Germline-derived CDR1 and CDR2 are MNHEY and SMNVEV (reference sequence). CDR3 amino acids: CASRSLGATGDYYEQYF. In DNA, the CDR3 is TGTGCCAGCAGATCCCTGGGGGCGACGGGCGACTACTACGAGCAGTACTTC.

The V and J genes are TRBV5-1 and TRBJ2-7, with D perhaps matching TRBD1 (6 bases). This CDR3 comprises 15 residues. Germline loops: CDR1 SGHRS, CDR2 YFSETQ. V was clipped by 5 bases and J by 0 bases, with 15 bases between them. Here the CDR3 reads CASRQPGTHSYEQYF. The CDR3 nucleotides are TGCGCCAGCAGACAACCCGGGACACACTCCTACGAGCAGTACTTC.

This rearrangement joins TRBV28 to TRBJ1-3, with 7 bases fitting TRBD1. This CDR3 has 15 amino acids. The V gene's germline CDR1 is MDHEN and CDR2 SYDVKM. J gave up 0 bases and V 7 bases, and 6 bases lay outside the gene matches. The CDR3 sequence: CASTSPGGSGNTIYF. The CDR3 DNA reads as TGTGCCAGCACAAGTCCAGGGGGCTCTGGAAACACCATATATTTT.

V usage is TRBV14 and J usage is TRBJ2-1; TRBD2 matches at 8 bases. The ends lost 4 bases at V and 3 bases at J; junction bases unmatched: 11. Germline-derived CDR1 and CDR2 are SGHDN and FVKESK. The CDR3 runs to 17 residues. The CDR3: CASSPDSGGRIYNEQFF. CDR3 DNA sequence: TGTGCCAGCAGCCCAGATTCGGGCGGGAGGATCTACAATGAGCAGTTCTTC.

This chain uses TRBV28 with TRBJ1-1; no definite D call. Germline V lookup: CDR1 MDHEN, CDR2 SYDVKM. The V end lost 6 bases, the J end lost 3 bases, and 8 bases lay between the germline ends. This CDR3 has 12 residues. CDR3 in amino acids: CASSRGDTEAFF. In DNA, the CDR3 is TGTGCCAGCAGCCGAGGAGACACTGAAGCTTTCTTT.

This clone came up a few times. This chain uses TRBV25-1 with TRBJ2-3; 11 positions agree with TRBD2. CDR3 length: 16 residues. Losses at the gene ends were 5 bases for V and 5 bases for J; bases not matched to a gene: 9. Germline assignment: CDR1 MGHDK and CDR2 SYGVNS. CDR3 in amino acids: CASSPPTSGEIDTQYF. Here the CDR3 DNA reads TGTGCCAGCAGTCCTCCGACTAGCGGGGAGATAGATACGCAGTATTTT.

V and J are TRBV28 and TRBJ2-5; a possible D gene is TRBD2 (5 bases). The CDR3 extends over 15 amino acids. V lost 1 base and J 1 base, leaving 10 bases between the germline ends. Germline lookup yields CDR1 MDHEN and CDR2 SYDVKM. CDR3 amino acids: CASSLSPRGQETQYF. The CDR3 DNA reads TGTGCCAGCAGTTTATCCCCTCGGGGCCAAGAGACCCAGTACTTC.

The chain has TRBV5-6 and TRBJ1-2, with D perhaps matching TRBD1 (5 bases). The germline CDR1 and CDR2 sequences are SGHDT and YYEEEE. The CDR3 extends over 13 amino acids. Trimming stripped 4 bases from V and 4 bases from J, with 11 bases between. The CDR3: CASSDDGGYGYTF. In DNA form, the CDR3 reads TGTGCCAGCAGCGATGACGGGGGCTATGGCTACACCTTC.

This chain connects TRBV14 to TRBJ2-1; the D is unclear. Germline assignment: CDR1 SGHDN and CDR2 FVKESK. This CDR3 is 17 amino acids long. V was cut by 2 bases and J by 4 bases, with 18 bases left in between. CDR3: CASSQTSPPQYYNEQFF. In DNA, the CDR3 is TGTGCCAGCAGCCAAACATCGCCTCCCCAATATTACAATGAGCAGTTCTTC.